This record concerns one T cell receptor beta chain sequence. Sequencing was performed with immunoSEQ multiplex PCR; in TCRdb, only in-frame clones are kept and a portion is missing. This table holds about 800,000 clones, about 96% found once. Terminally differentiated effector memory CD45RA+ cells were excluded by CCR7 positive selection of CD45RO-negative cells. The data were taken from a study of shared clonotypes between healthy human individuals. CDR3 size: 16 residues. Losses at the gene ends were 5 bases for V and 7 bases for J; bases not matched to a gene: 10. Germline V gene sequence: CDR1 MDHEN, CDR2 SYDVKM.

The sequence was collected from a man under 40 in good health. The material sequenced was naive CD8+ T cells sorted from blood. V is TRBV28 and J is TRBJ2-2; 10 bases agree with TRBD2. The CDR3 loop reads CASSTTGTSEGGELFF. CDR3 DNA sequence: TGTGCCAGCAGTACTACCGGGACTAGCGAGGGCGGGGAGCTGTTTTTT.